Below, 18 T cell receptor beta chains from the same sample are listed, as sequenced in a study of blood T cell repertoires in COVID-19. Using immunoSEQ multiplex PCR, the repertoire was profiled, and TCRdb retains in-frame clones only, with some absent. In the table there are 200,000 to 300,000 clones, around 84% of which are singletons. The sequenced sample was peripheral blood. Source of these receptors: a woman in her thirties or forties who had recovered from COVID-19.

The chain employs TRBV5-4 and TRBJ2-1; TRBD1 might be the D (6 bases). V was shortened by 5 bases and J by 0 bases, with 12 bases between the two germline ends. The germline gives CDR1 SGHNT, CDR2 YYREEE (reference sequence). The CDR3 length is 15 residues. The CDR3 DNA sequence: TGTGCCAGCAGATTAGGGGACAACTCCTACAATGAGCAGTTCTTC. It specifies CASRLGDNSYNEQFF. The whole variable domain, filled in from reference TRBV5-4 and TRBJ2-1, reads ETGVTQSPTHLIKTRGQQVTLRCSSQSGHNTVSWYQQALGQGPQFIFQYYREEENGRGNFPPRFSGLQFPNYSSELNVNALELDDSALYLCASRLGDNSYNEQFFGPGTRLTVL.

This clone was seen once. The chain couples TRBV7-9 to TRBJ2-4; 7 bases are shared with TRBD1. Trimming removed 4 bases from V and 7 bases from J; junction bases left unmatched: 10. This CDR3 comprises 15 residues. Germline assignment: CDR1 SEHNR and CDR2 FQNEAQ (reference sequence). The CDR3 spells CASSSLQGKRNIQYF. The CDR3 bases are TGTGCCAGCAGCTCCCTACAGGGGAAACGGAACATTCAGTACTTC.

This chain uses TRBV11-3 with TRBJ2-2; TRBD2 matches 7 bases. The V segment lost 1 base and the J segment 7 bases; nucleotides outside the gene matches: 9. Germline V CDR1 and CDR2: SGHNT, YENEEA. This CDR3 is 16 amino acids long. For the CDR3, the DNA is TGTGCCAGCAGCTTAGGAAGCGGGGAGCTCGGCGGGGAGCTGTTTTTT. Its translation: CASSLGSGELGGELFF.

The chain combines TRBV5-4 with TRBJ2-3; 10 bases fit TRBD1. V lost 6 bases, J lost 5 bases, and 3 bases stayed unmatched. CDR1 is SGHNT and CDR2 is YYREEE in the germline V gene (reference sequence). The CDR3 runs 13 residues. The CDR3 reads CASNGQGEDTQYF. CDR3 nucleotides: TGTGCCAGCAACGGACAGGGGGAAGATACGCAGTATTTT.

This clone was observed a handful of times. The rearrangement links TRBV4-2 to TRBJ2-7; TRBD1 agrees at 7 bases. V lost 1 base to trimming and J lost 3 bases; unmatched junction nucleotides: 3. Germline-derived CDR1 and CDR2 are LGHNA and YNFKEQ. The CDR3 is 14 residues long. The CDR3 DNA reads TGTGCCAGCAGCCAAGGACAGGGTGTCTACGAGCAGTACTTC. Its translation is CASSQGQGVYEQYF.

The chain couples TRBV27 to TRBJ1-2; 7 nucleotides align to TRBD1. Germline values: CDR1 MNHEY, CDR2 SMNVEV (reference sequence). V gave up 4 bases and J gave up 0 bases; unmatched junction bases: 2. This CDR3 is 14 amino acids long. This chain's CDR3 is CASSWTGSNYGYTF. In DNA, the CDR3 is TGTGCCAGCAGTTGGACAGGCTCTAACTATGGCTACACCTTC.

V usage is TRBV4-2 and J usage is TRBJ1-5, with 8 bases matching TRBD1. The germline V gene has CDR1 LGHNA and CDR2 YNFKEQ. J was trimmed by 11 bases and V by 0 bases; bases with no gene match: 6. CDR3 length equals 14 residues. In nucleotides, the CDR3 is TGTGCCAGCAGCCAAGAGGACAGGGTTGGGACCCAGCATTTT. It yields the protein CASSQEDRVGTQHF.

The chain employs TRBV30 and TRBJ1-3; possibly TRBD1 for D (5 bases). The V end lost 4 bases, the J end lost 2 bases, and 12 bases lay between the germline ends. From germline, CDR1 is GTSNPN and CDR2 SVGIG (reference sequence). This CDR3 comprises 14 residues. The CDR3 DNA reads TGTGCCTGGAACCGGGCGGGGCCTGGAAACACCATATATTTT. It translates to CAWNRAGPGNTIYF.

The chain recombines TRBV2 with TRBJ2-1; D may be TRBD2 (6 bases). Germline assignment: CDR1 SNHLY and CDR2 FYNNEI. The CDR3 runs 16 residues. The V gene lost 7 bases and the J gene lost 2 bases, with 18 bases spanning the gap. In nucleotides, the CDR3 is TGTGCCAGCATAGGCGAGAAGGAGGGAACCTACAATGAGCAGTTCTTC. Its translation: CASIGEKEGTYNEQFF.

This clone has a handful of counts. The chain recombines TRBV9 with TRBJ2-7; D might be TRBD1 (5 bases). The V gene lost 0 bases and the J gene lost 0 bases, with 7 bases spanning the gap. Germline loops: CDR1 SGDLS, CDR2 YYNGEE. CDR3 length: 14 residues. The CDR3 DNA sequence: TGTGCCAGCAGCGTAGATCAGGGCTCCTACGAGCAGTACTTC. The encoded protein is CASSVDQGSYEQYF.

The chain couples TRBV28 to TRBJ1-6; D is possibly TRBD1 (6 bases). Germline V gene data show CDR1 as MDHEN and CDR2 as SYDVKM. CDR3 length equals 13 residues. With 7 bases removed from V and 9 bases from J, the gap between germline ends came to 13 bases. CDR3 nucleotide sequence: TGTGCCAGCAACCGAGGGACACTTTCACCCCTCCACTTT. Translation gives CASNRGTLSPLHF. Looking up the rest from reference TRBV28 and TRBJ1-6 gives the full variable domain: DVKVTQSSRYLVKRTGEKVFLECVQDMDHENMFWYRQDPGLGLRLIYFSYDVKMKEKGDIPEGYSVSREKKERFSLILESASTNQTSMYLCASNRGTLSPLHFGNGTRLTVT.

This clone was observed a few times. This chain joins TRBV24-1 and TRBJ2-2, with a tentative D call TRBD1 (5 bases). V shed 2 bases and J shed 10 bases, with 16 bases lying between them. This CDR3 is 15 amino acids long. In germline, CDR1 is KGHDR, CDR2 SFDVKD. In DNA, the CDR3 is TGTGCCACCAGTGATTACCCCGATGGGGCGACGGAGCTGTTTTTT. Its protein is CATSDYPDGATELFF.

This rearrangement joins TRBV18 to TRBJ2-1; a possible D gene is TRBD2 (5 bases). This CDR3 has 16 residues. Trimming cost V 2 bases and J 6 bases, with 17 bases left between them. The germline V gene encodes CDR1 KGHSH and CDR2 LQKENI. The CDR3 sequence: CASSPASGSMRNEQFF. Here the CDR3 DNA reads TGTGCCAGCTCACCAGCGAGCGGATCGATGCGCAATGAGCAGTTCTTC.

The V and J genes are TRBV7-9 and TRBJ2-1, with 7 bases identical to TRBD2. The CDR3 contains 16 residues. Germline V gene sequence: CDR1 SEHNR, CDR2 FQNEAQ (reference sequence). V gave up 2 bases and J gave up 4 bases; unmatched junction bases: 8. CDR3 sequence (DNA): TGTGCCAGCAGCTTAATGGGGGAGGGGTCGTACAATGAGCAGTTCTTC. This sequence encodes CASSLMGEGSYNEQFF.

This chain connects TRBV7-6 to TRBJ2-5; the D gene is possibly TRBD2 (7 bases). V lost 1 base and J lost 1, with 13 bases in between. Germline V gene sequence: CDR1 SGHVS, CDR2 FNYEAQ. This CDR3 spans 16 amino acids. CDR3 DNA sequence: TGTGCCAGCAGCTTAGGGTCGGGGGGCCTCCAAGAGACCCAGTACTTC. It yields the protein CASSLGSGGLQETQYF.

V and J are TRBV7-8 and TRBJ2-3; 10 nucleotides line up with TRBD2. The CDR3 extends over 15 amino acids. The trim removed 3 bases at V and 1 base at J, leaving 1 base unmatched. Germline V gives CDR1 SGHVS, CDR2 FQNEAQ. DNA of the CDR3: TGTGCCAGCAGCTTCGGGACTAGCGGCACAGATACGCAGTATTTT. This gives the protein CASSFGTSGTDTQYF.

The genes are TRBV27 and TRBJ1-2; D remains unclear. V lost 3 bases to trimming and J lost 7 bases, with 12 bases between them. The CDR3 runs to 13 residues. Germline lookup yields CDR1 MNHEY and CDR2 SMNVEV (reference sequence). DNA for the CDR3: TGTGCCAGCAGTTTTTTCCAGGATCGTGGCTACACCTTC. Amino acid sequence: CASSFFQDRGYTF.

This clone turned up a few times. The DNA of the CDR3 is TGTGCCAGCACGGGAAGGGACAGTCATAATTCACCCCTCCACTTT. It specifies CASTGRDSHNSPLHF. The rearrangement joins TRBV2 to TRBJ1-6, with 7 bases matching TRBD1. From germline, CDR1 is SNHLY and CDR2 FYNNEI. The CDR3 extends over 15 amino acids. The ends lost 7 bases at V and 5 bases at J; junction bases unmatched: 8.